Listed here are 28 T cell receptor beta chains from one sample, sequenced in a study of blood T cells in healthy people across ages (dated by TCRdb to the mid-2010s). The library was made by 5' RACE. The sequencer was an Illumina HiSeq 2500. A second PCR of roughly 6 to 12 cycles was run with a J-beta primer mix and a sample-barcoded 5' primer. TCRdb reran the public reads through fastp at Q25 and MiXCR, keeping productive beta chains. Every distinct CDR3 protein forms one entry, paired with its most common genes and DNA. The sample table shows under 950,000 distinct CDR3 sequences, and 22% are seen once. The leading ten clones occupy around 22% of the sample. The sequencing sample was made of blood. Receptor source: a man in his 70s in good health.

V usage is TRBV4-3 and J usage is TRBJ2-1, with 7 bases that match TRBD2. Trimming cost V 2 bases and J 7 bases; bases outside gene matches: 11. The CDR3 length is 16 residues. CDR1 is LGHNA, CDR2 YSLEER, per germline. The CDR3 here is CASSQIGLGVRNEQFF. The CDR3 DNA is TGCGCCAGCAGCCAAATAGGACTAGGGGTTAGAAATGAGCAGTTCTTC.

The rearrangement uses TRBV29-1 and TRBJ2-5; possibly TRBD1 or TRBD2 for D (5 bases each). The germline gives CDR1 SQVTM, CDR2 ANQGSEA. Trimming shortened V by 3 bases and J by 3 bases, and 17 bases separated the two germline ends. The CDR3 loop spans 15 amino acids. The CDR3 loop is CSVDSNRGVKETQYF. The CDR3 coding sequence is TGCAGCGTTGACAGTAACCGAGGGGTCAAAGAGACCCAGTACTTC.

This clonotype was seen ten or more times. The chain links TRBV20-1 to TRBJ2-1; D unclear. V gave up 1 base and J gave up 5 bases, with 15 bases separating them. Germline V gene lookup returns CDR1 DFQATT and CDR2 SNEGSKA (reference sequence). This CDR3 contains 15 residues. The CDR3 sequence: CSARVYTTRDNEQFF. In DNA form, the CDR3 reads TGCAGTGCTAGAGTATACACCACTCGGGACAATGAGCAGTTCTTC.

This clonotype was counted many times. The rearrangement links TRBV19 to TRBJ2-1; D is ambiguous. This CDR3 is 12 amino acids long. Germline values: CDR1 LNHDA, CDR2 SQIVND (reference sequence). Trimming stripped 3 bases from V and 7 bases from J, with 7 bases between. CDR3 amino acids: CASSMTGNEQFF. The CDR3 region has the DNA TGTGCCAGTAGTATGACCGGGAATGAGCAGTTCTTC.

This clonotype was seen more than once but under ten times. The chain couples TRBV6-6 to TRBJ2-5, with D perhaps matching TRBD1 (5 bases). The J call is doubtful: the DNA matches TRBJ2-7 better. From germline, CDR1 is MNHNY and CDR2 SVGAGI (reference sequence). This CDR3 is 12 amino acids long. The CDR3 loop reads CASKSGQGEQYV. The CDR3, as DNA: TGTGCCAGCAAGAGTGGCCAGGGCGAGCAGTACGTC.

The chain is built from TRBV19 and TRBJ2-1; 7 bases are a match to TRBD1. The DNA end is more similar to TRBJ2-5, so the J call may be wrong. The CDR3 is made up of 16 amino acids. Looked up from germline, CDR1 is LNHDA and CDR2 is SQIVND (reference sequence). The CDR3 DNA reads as TGTGCCAGTAGTACAGCAGGGGGAGCCCCTCTGGAGACCCAGTACTTC. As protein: CASSTAGGAPLETQYF.

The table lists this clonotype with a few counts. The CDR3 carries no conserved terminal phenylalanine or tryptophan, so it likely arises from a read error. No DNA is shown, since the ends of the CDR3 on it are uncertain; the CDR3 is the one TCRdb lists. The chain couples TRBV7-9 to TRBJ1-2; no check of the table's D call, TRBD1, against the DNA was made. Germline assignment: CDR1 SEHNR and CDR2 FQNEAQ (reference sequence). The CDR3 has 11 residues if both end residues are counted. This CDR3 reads CASSRGQYYYV.

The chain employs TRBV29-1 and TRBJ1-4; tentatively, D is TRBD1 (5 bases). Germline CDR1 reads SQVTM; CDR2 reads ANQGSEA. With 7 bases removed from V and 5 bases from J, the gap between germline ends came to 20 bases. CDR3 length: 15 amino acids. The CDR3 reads CSAAGPIRGNEKLFF. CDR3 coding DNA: TGCAGCGCTGCGGGGCCAATTAGAGGGAATGAAAAACTGTTTTTT.

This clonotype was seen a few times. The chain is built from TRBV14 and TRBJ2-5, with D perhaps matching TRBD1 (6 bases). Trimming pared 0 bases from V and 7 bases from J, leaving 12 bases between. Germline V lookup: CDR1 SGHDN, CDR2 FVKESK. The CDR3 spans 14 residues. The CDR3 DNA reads TGTGCCAGCAGCCAAGAGTGGCAGGGGAGGACCCAGTACTTC. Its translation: CASSQEWQGRTQYF. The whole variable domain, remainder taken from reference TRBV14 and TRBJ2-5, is EAGVTQFPSHSVIEKGQTVTLRCDPISGHDNLYWYRRVMGKEIKFLLHFVKESKQDESGMPNNRFLAERTGGTYSTLKVQPAELEDSGVYFCASSQEWQGRTQYFGPGTRLLVL.

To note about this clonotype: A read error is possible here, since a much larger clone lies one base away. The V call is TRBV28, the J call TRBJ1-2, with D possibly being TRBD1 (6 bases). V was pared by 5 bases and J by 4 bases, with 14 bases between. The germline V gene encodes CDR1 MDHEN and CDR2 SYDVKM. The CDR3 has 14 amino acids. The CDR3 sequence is CASSIPGHTYGYTF. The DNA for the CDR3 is TGTGCCAGCAGTATTCCGGGACACACCTATGGCTACACCTTC.

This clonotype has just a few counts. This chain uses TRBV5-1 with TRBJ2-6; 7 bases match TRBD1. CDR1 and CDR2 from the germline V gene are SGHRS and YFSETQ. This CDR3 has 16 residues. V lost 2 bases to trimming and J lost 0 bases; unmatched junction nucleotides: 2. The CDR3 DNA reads TGCGCCAGCAGCTTAGGGACAGCCTCTGGGGCCAACGTCCTGACTTTC. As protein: CASSLGTASGANVLTF. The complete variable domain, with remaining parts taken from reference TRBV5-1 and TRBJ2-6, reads KAGVTQTPRYLIKTRGQQVTLSCSPISGHRSVSWYQQTPGQGLQFLFEYFSETQRNKGNFPGRFSGRQFSNSRSEMNVSTLELGDSALYLCASSLGTASGANVLTFGAGSRLTVL.

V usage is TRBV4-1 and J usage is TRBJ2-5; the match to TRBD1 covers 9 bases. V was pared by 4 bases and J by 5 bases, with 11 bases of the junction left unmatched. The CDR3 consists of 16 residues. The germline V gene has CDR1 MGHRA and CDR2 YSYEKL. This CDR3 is CASSLMPGQGSETQYF. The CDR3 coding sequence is TGCGCCAGCAGCCTAATGCCGGGACAGGGTAGCGAGACCCAGTACTTC.

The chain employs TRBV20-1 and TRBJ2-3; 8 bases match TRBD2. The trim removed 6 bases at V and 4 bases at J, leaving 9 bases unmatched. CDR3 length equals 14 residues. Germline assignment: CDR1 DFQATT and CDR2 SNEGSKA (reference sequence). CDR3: CSAPSGRGADTQYF. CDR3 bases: TGCAGTGCCCCGAGCGGGAGAGGTGCAGATACGCAGTATTTT.

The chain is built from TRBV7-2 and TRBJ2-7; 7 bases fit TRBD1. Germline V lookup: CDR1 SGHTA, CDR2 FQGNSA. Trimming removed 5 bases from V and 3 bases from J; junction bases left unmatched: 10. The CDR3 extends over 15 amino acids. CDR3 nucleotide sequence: TGTGCCAGCAGCCAGCTGGGGGACAGAGTCTACGAGCAGTACTTC. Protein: CASSQLGDRVYEQYF.

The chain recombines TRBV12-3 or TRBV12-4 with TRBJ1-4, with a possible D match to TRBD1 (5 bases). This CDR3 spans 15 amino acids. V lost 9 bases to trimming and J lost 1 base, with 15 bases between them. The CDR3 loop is CASRGRLQTNEKLFF. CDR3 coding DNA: TGTGCCAGTCGGGGGAGACTGCAAACTAATGAAAAACTGTTTTTT.

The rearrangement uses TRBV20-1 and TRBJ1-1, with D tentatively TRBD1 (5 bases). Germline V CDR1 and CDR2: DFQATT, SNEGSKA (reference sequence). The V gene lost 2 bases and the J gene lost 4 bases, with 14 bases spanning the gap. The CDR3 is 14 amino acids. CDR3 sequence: CSARPQWGLTEAFF. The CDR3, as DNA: TGCAGTGCTAGACCGCAATGGGGACTCACTGAAGCTTTCTTT.

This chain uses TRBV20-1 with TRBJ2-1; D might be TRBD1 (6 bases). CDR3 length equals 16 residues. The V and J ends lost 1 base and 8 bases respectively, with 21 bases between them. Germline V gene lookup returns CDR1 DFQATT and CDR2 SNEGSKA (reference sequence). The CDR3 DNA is TGCAGTGCTAGAGGGCTTAAGGGGACAAGCGACGATGAGCAGTTCTTC. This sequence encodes CSARGLKGTSDDEQFF.

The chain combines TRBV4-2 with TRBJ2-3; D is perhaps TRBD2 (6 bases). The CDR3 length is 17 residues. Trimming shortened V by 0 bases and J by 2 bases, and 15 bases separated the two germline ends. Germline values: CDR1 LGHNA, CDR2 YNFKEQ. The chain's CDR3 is CASSQDPRDFVTDTQYF. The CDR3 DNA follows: TGTGCCAGCAGCCAAGACCCCAGGGACTTTGTCACAGATACGCAGTATTTT.

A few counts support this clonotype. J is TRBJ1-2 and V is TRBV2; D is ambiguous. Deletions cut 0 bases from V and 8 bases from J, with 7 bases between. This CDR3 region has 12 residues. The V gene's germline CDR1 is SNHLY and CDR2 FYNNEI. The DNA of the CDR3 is TGTGCCAGCAGTGAAGCGCGTATAGGCTACACCTTC. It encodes CASSEARIGYTF.

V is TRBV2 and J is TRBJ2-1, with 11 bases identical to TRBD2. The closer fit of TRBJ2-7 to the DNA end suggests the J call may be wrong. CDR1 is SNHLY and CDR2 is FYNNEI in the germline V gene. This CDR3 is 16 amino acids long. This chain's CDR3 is CAGLGISGRAYNEQYV. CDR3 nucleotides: TGTGCCGGTTTGGGTATTAGCGGGAGGGCCTACAACGAGCAGTACGTC.

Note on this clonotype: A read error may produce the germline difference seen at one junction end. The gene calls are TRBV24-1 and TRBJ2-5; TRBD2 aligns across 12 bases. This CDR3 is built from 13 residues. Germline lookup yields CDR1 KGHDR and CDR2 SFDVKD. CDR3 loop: CATSDPASGRAVF. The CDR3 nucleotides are TGTGCCACCAGTGATCCGGCTAGCGGGAGGGCGGTCTTC.

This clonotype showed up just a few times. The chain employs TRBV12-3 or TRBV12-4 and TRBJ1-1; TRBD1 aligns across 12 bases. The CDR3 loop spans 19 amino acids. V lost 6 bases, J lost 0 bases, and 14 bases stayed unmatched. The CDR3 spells CASSPTPGTGGLMNTEAFF. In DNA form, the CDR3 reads TGTGCCAGCAGCCCCACTCCCGGGACAGGGGGCCTCATGAACACTGAAGCTTTCTTT.

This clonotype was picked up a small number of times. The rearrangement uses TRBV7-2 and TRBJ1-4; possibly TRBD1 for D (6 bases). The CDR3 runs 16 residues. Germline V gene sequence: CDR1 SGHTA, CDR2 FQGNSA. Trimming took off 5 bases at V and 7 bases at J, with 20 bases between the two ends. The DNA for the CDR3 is TGTGCCAGCAGCACATTACCTGGGGGCGGGGGTGAAAAACTGTTTTTT. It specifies CASSTLPGGGGEKLFF.

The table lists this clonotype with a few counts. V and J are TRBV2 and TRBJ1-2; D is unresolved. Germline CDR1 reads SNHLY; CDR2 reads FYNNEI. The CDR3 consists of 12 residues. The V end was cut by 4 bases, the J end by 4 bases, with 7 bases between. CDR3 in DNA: TGTGCCAGCAGTGGTTCAGTCTATGGCTACACCTTC. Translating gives CASSGSVYGYTF.

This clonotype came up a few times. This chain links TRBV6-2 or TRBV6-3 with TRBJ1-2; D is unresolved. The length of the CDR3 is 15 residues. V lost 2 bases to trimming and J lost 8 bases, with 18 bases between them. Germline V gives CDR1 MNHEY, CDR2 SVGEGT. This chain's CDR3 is CASSYDGTRAGGYTF. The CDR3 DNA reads TGTGCCAGCAGTTACGACGGAACGAGGGCCGGGGGCTACACCTTC.

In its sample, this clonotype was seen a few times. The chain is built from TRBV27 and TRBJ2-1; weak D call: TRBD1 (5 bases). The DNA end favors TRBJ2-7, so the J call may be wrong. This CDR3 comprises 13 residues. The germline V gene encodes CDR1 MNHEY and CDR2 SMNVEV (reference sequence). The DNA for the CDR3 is TGTGCCAGCAGTCCCAGGGCGTACTACGAGCAGTACTTC. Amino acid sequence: CASSPRAYYEQYF.

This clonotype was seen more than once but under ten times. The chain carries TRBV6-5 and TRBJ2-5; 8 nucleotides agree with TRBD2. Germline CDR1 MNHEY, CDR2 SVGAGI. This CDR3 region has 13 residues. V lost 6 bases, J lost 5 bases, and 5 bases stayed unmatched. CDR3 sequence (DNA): TGTGCCAGCAGGAGACTAGCGCTGGAGACCCAGTACTTC. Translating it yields CASRRLALETQYF.

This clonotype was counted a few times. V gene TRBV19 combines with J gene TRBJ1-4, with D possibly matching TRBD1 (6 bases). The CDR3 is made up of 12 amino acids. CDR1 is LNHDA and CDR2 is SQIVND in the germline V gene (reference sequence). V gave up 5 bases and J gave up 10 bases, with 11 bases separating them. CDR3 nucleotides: TGTGCCAGTAGTGACAGGTTGGGAAAACTGTTTTTT. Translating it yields CASSDRLGKLFF.